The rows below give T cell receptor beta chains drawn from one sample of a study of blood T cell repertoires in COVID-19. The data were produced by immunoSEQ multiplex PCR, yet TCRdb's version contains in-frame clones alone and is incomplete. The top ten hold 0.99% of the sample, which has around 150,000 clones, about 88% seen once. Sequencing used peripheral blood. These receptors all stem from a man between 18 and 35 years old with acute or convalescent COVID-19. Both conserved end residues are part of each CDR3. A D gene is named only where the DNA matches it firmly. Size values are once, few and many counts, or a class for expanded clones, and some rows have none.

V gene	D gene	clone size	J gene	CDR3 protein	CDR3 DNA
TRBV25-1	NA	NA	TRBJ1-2	CASSEFWTDYGYTF	TGTGCCAGCAGTGAATTCTGGACAGACTATGGCTACACCTTC
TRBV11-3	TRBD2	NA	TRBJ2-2	CASSRSGGANGELFF	TGTGCCAGCAGCCGTAGCGGGGGGGCGAACGGGGAGCTGTTTTTT
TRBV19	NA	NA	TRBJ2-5	CASSPTARDRKTQYF	TGTGCCAGTAGCCCCACTGCGCGGGATAGAAAGACCCAGTACTTC
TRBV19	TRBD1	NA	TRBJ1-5	CASSRSTGQGQPQHF	TGTGCCAGTAGTAGATCGACAGGGCAGGGACAGCCCCAGCATTTT
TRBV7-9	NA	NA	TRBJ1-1	CASSSTFEGSILNTEAFF	TGTGCCAGCAGCTCAACCTTCGAGGGCAGTATATTGAACACTGAAGCTTTCTTT
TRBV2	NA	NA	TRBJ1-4	CASRISVSVTNEKLFF	TGTGCCAGCAGGATATCGGTTTCGGTAACTAATGAAAAACTGTTTTTT
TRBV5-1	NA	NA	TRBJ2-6	CASSSRPLRDSGANVLTF	TGCGCCAGCAGCTCGAGACCCCTCAGGGACTCTGGGGCCAACGTCCTGACTTTC
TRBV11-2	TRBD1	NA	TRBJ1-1	CASSLGQGRRANTEAFF	TGTGCCAGCAGCTTAGGACAGGGAAGGAGGGCCAACACTGAAGCTTTCTTT
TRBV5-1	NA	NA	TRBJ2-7	CASSLVSSYEQYF	TGCGCCAGCAGCTTAGTCAGCTCCTACGAGCAGTACTTC
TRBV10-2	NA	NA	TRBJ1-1	CASSVGVNTEAFF	TGCGCCAGCAGTGTCGGAGTGAACACTGAAGCTTTCTTT
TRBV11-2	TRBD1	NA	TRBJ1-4	CASSFPGTGLNEKLFF	TGTGCCAGCAGCTTCCCCGGGACAGGGCTTAATGAAAAACTGTTTTTT
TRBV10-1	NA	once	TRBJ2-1	CASSESIAGNEQFF	TGCGCCAGCAGTGAGTCGATCGCAGGCAATGAGCAGTTCTTC
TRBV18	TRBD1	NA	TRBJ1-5	CASSLDRGLGQPQHF	TGTGCCAGCTCCCTGGACAGGGGACTGGGTCAGCCCCAGCATTTT
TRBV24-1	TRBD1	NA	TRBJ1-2	CATSDRDSLYGYTF	TGTGCCACCAGTGATCGGGACAGCCTCTATGGCTACACCTTC
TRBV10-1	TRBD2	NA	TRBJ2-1	CASSESLAGGDNEQFF	TGCGCCAGCAGTGAGTCATTGGCGGGGGGAGACAATGAGCAGTTCTTC
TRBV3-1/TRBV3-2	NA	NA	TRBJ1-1	CASSQERLTGAEAFF	TGTGCCAGCAGCCAAGAAAGGTTGACAGGAGCTGAAGCTTTCTTT
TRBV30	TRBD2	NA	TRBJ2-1	CAWSVWSSGGNEQFF	TGTGCCTGGAGTGTTTGGTCTAGCGGGGGTAATGAGCAGTTCTTC
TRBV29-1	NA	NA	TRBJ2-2	CSGSEGNTGELFF	TGCAGCGGCAGCGAGGGGAACACCGGGGAGCTGTTTTTT
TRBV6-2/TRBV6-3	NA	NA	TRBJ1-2	CASSYSKGQEDYGYTF	TGTGCCAGCAGTTACTCGAAAGGTCAGGAAGACTATGGCTACACCTTC
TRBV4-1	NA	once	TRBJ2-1	CASSQDQTTYNEQFF	TGCGCCAGCAGCCAAGATCAAACTACCTACAATGAGCAGTTCTTC
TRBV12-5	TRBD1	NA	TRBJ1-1	CASGRQGATTEAFF	TGTGCTAGTGGTAGACAGGGGGCGACCACTGAAGCTTTCTTT
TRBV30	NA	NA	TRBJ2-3	CAWSGVDTQYF	TGTGCCTGGAGTGGCGTGGATACGCAGTATTTT
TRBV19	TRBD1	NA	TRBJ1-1	CASGRKGQWRWTEAFF	TGTGCCAGTGGGCGGAAGGGACAGTGGAGGTGGACTGAAGCTTTCTTT
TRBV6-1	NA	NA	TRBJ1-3	CASSEIGQSDTIYF	TGTGCCAGCAGTGAAATAGGACAGTCAGACACCATATATTTT
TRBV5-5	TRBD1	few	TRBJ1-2	CASSSRQGLAGYTF	TGTGCCAGCAGCTCACGACAGGGGCTGGCGGGCTACACCTTC
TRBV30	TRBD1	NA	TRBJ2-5	CAWSEGQVPRQETQYF	TGTGCCTGGAGTGAGGGACAGGTGCCGAGGCAAGAGACCCAGTACTTC
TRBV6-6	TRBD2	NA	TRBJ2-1	CASSYASGGAFNEQFF	TGTGCCAGCAGTTACGCCAGCGGGGGGGCCTTCAATGAGCAGTTCTTC
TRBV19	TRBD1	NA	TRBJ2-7	CASSDLDRSYEQYF	TGTGCCAGTAGTGACCTGGACAGGTCCTACGAGCAGTACTTC
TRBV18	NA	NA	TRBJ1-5	CASSPQGASNQPQHF	TGTGCCAGCTCACCACAGGGAGCCAGCAATCAGCCCCAGCATTTT
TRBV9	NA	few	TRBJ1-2	CASSVDAGVGGYTF	TGTGCCAGCAGCGTAGATGCGGGGGTCGGTGGCTACACCTTC
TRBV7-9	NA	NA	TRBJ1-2	CASSLAVGQNYGYTF	TGTGCCAGCAGCTTAGCGGTGGGCCAAAACTATGGCTACACCTTC
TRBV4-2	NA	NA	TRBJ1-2	CASSQERARQVAGGYTF	TGTGCCAGCAGCCAAGAAAGGGCCCGACAGGTGGCTGGTGGCTACACCTTC
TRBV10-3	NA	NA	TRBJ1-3	CATQTARISGNTIYF	TGTGCCACCCAGACAGCCCGAATCTCTGGAAACACCATATATTTT
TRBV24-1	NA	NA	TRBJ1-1	CATSRGTEAFF	TGTGCCACCAGTAGGGGCACTGAAGCTTTCTTT
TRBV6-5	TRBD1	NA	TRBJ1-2	CASSYSQGGYGYTF	TGTGCCAGCAGTTACTCGCAGGGGGGCTATGGCTACACCTTC
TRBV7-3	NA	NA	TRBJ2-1	CASSPRAGTSEQFF	TGTGCCAGCAGCCCTCGCGCCGGGACAAGTGAGCAGTTCTTC
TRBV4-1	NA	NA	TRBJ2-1	CASSQGRGSLDEQFF	TGCGCCAGCAGCCAGGGTAGGGGCTCTCTCGATGAGCAGTTCTTC
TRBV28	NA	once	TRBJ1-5	CASSFRISNQPQHF	TGTGCCAGCAGCTTCCGTATAAGCAATCAGCCCCAGCATTTT
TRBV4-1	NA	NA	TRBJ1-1	CASSQVVQGFAEAFF	TGCGCCAGCAGCCAAGTAGTACAGGGATTCGCTGAAGCTTTCTTT
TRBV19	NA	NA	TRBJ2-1	CASREQVYNEQFF	TGTGCCAGTAGGGAACAGGTGTACAATGAGCAGTTCTTC